The T cell receptor (beta chain) under discussion was sequenced for a study of blood T cells in healthy people across ages. With regard to this clonotype: Antigen unknown.

A second PCR, run for about 6 to 11 cycles, used a sample-barcoded 5' primer plus a J-beta primer mix. TCRdb itself ran the 5' RACE reads through MiXCR, one entry per CDR3 protein. Among 750,000 to 1,000,000 distinct CDR3 sequences, 25% to 35% were seen once, and the ten largest hold about a tenth. General study findings and limits: Unsorted PBMC material precluded a definitive naive versus antigen-experienced comparison.

V was shortened by 8 bases and J by 4 bases, with 17 bases between the two germline ends. CDR3 length equals 13 residues. CDR1 and CDR2 from the germline V gene are SQVTM and ANQGSEA. The same data also went into a second study, on T cells of mothers and their children.

Sample: blood. The chain employs TRBV29-1 and TRBJ1-1; TRBD1 might be the D (5 bases). This clonotype was obtained from a woman aged 40-49 years in good health. The CDR3 DNA sequence: TGCAGCCAAGAAGGGAAGGGACGCACTGAAGCTTTCTTT. Translation: CSQEGKGRTEAFF.